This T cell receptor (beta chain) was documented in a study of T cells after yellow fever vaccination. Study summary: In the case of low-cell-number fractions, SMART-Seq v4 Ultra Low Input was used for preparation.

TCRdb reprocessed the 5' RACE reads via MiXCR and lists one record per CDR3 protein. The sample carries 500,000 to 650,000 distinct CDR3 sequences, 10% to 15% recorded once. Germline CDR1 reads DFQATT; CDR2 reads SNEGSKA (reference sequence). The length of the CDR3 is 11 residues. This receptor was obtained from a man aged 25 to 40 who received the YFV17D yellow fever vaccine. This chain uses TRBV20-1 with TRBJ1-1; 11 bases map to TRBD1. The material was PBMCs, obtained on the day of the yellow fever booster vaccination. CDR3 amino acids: CGVGTGGEAFF. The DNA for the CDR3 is TGCGGTGTCGGGACAGGGGGAGAAGCTTTCTTT.